This entry lists 26 T cell receptor beta chains sequenced from one sample in a study of shared clonotypes between healthy human individuals. Here immunoSEQ multiplex PCR was the method, and the copy in TCRdb shows in-frame clones only, minus some. The sample yields 1,400,000 or so clones, approximately 98.5% seen once. The source material was naive CD4+ T cells sorted from blood. The subset is: CD45RA+ positively selected. All receptors come from a man aged 25 to 40 in good health.

This chain links TRBV28 with TRBJ2-7; 10 nucleotides agree with TRBD2. In germline, CDR1 is MDHEN, CDR2 SYDVKM. This CDR3 is built from 17 residues. V lost 5 bases, J lost 0 bases, and 10 bases stayed unmatched. CDR3 sequence (DNA): TGTGCCAGCAGTCCTACTAGCGGGACGCCAAGCTCCTACGAGCAGTACTTC. Amino acids: CASSPTSGTPSSYEQYF.

The chain has TRBV28 and TRBJ1-5; 7 nucleotides match TRBD1. V lost 3 bases to trimming and J lost 4 bases; unmatched junction nucleotides: 6. CDR3 size: 15 residues. Germline CDR1 MDHEN, CDR2 SYDVKM. The CDR3 spells CASSFSDRKNQPQHF. The DNA for the CDR3 is TGTGCCAGCAGTTTCTCGGACAGGAAGAATCAGCCCCAGCATTTT.

Worth noting for this clone: Other DNA sequences of this sample code for an identical CDR3. The chain uses TRBV18 and TRBJ2-6, with D uncertain. Germline CDR1 and CDR2: KGHSH and LQKENI. CDR3 length equals 13 residues. V was trimmed by 5 bases and J by 2 bases, leaving 4 bases between them. The CDR3 here is CASSIAGANVLTF. CDR3 bases: TGTGCCAGCTCAATCGCTGGGGCCAACGTCCTGACTTTC.

The rearrangement links TRBV2 to TRBJ1-1, with D perhaps TRBD1 (6 bases). The ends were cut back, 7 bases at V and 3 bases at J, with 9 bases in the middle. CDR3 length equals 12 residues. The germline CDR1 and CDR2 sequences are SNHLY and FYNNEI. CDR3 in amino acids: CASNAGDTEAFF. The DNA of the CDR3 is TGTGCCAGCAATGCAGGGGACACTGAAGCTTTCTTT.

In DNA, the CDR3 is TGCGCCAGCAGCTTGGACGGCAGGGCGAACACCGGGGAGCTGTTTTTT. This sequence encodes CASSLDGRANTGELFF. V is TRBV5-1 and J is TRBJ2-2; possible D gene TRBD1, 5 bases. V shed 0 bases and J shed 0 bases, with 9 bases lying between them. This CDR3 comprises 16 residues. Germline lookup yields CDR1 SGHRS and CDR2 YFSETQ.

The rearrangement uses TRBV18 and TRBJ2-5; 9 bases agree with TRBD1. Germline V lookup: CDR1 KGHSH, CDR2 LQKENI. There are 16 residues in the CDR3. Losses at the gene ends were 6 bases for V and 5 bases for J; bases not matched to a gene: 13. The CDR3 DNA is TGTGCCAGCTCCCGGGGACAGGGACCGAGGGTGGAGACCCAGTACTTC. Amino acid sequence: CASSRGQGPRVETQYF.

The chain employs TRBV5-1 and TRBJ1-3; D might be TRBD1 (5 bases). The V and J ends lost 4 bases and 0 bases respectively, with 20 bases between them. The CDR3 is 18 residues long. In germline, CDR1 is SGHRS, CDR2 YFSETQ. The CDR3 is CASSAGELLGPSGNTIYF. The CDR3 bases are TGCGCCAGCAGCGCGGGAGAACTTTTGGGACCCTCTGGAAACACCATATATTTT.

Regarding this clone: This same CDR3 is encoded by further DNA sequences in the sample. This sequence joins TRBV28 and TRBJ2-7; no reliable D call. Per the germline V gene, CDR1 is MDHEN and CDR2 is SYDVKM. Trimming shortened V by 5 bases and J by 3 bases, and 2 bases separated the two germline ends. This CDR3 has 10 amino acids. Here the CDR3 DNA reads TGTGCCAGCAGTGGCTACGAGCAGTACTTC. This encodes CASSGYEQYF.

CDR3 bases: TGTGCCAGCAGCTTAGATGTCGCTCGACTAGCGGGAGCAGATGAGCAGTTCTTC. Translating gives CASSLDVARLAGADEQFF. The V and J genes are TRBV7-9 and TRBJ2-1, with 12 bases matching TRBD2. Germline values: CDR1 SEHNR, CDR2 FQNEAQ (reference sequence). The CDR3 contains 18 residues. V was pared by 1 base and J by 8 bases, with 12 bases of the junction left unmatched.

This clone was recorded only once. The rearrangement links TRBV2 to TRBJ2-2; 7 nucleotides line up with TRBD1. Trimming at V came to 4 bases and at J to 5 bases, leaving 4 bases not matched to a gene. This CDR3 comprises 14 residues. CDR1 is SNHLY, CDR2 FYNNEI, per germline. The chain's CDR3 is CASSVDRMTGELFF. DNA of the CDR3: TGTGCCAGCAGTGTGGACAGGATGACCGGGGAGCTGTTTTTT.

The chain links TRBV5-1 to TRBJ2-7, with TRBD1 matching over 10 bases. The CDR3 contains 15 residues. CDR1 is SGHRS and CDR2 is YFSETQ in the germline V gene. The V and J ends lost 5 bases and 7 bases, in that order; junction bases with no gene match: 12. This chain's CDR3 is CASSRPTGTGVEQYF. In nucleotides, the CDR3 is TGCGCCAGCAGTCGTCCGACCGGGACAGGGGTTGAGCAGTACTTC.

The J gene is TRBJ2-1, the V gene TRBV5-1; 14 bases line up with TRBD2. This CDR3 comprises 16 residues. V was clipped by 5 bases and J by 4 bases; unmatched bases: 5. Germline V lookup: CDR1 SGHRS, CDR2 YFSETQ. CDR3 coding DNA: TGCGCCAGCAGACGACTAGCGGGAGGGGAATACAATGAGCAGTTCTTC. This gives the protein CASRRLAGGEYNEQFF.

Points on this clone: This sample also contains other DNA sequences that code for the same CDR3. The chain recombines TRBV28 with TRBJ1-2; D is unresolved. V was clipped by 2 bases and J by 1 base, with 5 bases between them. Germline V gene data show CDR1 as MDHEN and CDR2 as SYDVKM. CDR3 length equals 13 residues. CDR3: CASSLQVNYGYTF. Here the CDR3 DNA reads TGTGCCAGCAGTTTACAGGTTAACTATGGCTACACCTTC.

The chain employs TRBV7-8 and TRBJ1-3; 10 nucleotides match TRBD1. Germline V gene data show CDR1 as SGHVS and CDR2 as FQNEAQ. The CDR3 covers 15 residues. V gave up 5 bases and J gave up 3 bases; unmatched junction bases: 4. In nucleotides, the CDR3 is TGTGCCAGCAGCCCCCGGGACAGGGGTGGAAACACCATATATTTT. Encoded protein: CASSPRDRGGNTIYF.

This chain uses TRBV7-2 with TRBJ1-1, with 8 nucleotides matching TRBD1. The J segment lost 4 bases and the V segment lost 3 bases, leaving 4 bases of the junction unmatched. Germline V gene sequence: CDR1 SGHTA, CDR2 FQGNSA. The CDR3 contains 14 residues. CDR3 sequence: CASSFAGGSTEAFF. Here the CDR3 DNA reads TGTGCCAGCAGCTTCGCAGGGGGCAGCACTGAAGCTTTCTTT.

DNA of the CDR3: TGTGCCAGCAGCTTACCCAAAGGGAACACTGAAGCTTTCTTT. It specifies CASSLPKGNTEAFF. The rearrangement joins TRBV7-6 to TRBJ1-1; D unresolved. Trimming took off 2 bases at V and 1 base at J, with 8 bases between the two ends. Looked up from germline, CDR1 is SGHVS and CDR2 is FNYEAQ. There are 14 residues in the CDR3.

V gene TRBV19 combines with J gene TRBJ2-7, with D possibly matching TRBD2 (6 bases). V shed 6 bases and J shed 0 bases, with 15 bases lying between them. Germline loops: CDR1 LNHDA, CDR2 SQIVND (reference sequence). The CDR3 is 15 amino acids. The CDR3 spells CASSSTTGGSYEQYF. Here the CDR3 DNA reads TGTGCCAGTAGCTCGACTACCGGGGGCTCCTACGAGCAGTACTTC.

This rearrangement joins TRBV4-2 to TRBJ1-1; D unresolved. The V end lost 2 bases, the J end lost 0 bases, and 4 bases lay between the germline ends. Germline V gene sequence: CDR1 LGHNA, CDR2 YNFKEQ. The CDR3 extends over 13 amino acids. The CDR3 sequence: CASSQLLNTEAFF. As DNA, the CDR3 is TGTGCCAGCAGCCAACTATTGAACACTGAAGCTTTCTTT.

The rearrangement links TRBV7-9 to TRBJ1-2; 7 bases map to TRBD1. This CDR3 has 17 amino acids. Germline trimming cut 5 bases from V and 6 bases from J; bases unmatched to any gene: 18. Germline CDR1 is SEHNR and CDR2 is FQNEAQ (reference sequence). Written as DNA, the CDR3 is TGTGCCAGCAGCCTAGATCAAAGACAGGGACAGCTCGATGGCTACACCTTC. It yields the protein CASSLDQRQGQLDGYTF. Looking up the rest from reference TRBV7-9 and TRBJ1-2 gives the full variable domain: DTGVSQNPRHKITKRGQNVTFRCDPISEHNRLYWYRQTLGQGPEFLTYFQNEAQLEKSRLLSDRFSAERPKGSFSTLEIQRTEQGDSAMYLCASSLDQRQGQLDGYTFGSGTRLTVV.

The V and J genes are TRBV28 and TRBJ1-5; D is ambiguous. Germline assignment: CDR1 MDHEN and CDR2 SYDVKM. This CDR3 has 15 amino acids. The V end was cut by 7 bases, the J end by 6 bases, with 19 bases between. CDR3 nucleotides: TGTGCCAGCAAGCCCCCGGCCTACAAAGGTCAGCCCCAGCATTTT. The encoded protein is CASKPPAYKGQPQHF.

CDR3 sequence reads: CATKRYPEYNEQFF. The CDR3 DNA is TGTGCCACGAAACGTTACCCGGAGTACAATGAGCAGTTCTTC. The rearrangement uses TRBV7-3 and TRBJ2-1; no firm D call. The CDR3 is 14 residues long. Trimming cost V 10 bases and J 4 bases, with 17 bases left between them. Germline V gene lookup returns CDR1 SGHTA and CDR2 FQGTGA.

This chain joins TRBV5-5 and TRBJ2-2; D is ambiguous. Germline V gene sequence: CDR1 SGHKS, CDR2 YYEKEE (reference sequence). The CDR3 totals 13 residues. V was pared by 0 bases and J by 4 bases, with 4 bases between. CDR3 protein: CASSLVFTGELFF. CDR3 nucleotides: TGTGCCAGCAGCTTGGTATTCACCGGGGAGCTGTTTTTT.

The rearrangement joins TRBV10-2 to TRBJ2-1, with D unclear. The CDR3 is 11 amino acids. The V gene's germline CDR1 is WSHSY and CDR2 SAAADI. Trimming cost V 5 bases and J 13 bases, with 12 bases left between them. The CDR3 is CASSQLSAQFF. The CDR3 coding sequence is TGCGCCAGCAGTCAGCTATCCGCCCAGTTCTTC.

This chain uses TRBV14 with TRBJ2-3, with a possible D match to TRBD2 (5 bases). The CDR3 runs 15 residues. Germline CDR1 is SGHDN and CDR2 is FVKESK. V gave up 0 bases and J gave up 3 bases, with 10 bases separating them. CDR3 sequence: CASSQERVKTDTQYF. The CDR3 DNA sequence: TGTGCCAGCAGCCAAGAGCGGGTTAAAACAGATACGCAGTATTTT.

The genes are TRBV4-1 and TRBJ2-7, with TRBD1 matching 7 bases. This CDR3 is built from 14 residues. From germline, CDR1 is MGHRA and CDR2 YSYEKL. V trimming: 1 base; J trimming: 6 bases; junction bases outside the gene matches: 6. The CDR3 bases are TGCGCCAGCAGCCAAGGGGACAGATGGAGCGAGCAGTACTTC. It specifies CASSQGDRWSEQYF.

This chain links TRBV30 with TRBJ1-5; D gene unclear. The germline CDR1 and CDR2 sequences are GTSNPN and SVGIG (reference sequence). This CDR3 is 13 amino acids long. The ends were cut back, 2 bases at V and 0 bases at J, with 5 bases in the middle. CDR3 bases: TGTGCCTGGAGTCTATATAGCAATCAGCCCCAGCATTTT. The encoded protein is CAWSLYSNQPQHF.